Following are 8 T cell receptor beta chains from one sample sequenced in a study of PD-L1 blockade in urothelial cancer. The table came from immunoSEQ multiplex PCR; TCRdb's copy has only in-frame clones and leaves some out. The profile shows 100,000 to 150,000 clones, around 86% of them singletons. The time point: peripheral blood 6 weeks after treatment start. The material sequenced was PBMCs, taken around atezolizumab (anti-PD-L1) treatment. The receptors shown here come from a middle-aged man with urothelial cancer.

The CDR3 DNA reads as TGTGCCAGCAGGGGGGGTTCTTTCACTGAAGCTTTCTTT. Translating gives CASRGGSFTEAFF. J is TRBJ1-1 and V is TRBV6-1; D may be TRBD1 (5 bases). Trimming left V 6 bases short and J 4 bases short, with 12 bases between. The germline gives CDR1 MNHNS, CDR2 SASEGT. The CDR3 contains 13 residues.

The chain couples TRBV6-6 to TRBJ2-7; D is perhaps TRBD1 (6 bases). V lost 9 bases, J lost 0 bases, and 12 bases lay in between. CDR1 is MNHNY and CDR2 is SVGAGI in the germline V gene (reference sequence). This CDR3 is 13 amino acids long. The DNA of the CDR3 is TGTGCCAGTCAACAGGGAATCTCCTACGAGCAGTACTTC. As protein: CASQQGISYEQYF.

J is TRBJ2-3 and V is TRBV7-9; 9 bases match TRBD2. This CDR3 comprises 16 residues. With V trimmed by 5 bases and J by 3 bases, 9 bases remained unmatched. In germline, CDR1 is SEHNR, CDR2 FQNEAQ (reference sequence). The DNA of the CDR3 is TGTGCCAGCAGCACAGGTTATAGCGGGAGTACAGATACGCAGTATTTT. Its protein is CASSTGYSGSTDTQYF.

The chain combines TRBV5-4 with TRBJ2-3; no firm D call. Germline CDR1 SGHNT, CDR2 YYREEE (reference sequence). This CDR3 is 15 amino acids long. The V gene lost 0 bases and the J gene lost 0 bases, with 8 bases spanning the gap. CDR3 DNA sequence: TGTGCCAGCAGCTTGGAGGCGGCTAGCACAGATACGCAGTATTTT. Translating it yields CASSLEAASTDTQYF.

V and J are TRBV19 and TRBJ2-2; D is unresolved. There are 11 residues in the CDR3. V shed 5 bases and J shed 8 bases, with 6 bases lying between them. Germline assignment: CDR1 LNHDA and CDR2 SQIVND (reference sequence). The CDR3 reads CASSVQGELFF. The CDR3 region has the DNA TGTGCCAGTAGTGTACAGGGGGAGCTGTTTTTT.

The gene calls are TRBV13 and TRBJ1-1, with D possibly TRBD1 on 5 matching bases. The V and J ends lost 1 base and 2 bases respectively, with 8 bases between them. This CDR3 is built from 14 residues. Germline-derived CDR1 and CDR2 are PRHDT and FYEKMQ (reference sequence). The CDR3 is CASSLERDNTEAFF. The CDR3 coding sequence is TGTGCCAGCAGCTTAGAGCGGGACAACACTGAAGCTTTCTTT.

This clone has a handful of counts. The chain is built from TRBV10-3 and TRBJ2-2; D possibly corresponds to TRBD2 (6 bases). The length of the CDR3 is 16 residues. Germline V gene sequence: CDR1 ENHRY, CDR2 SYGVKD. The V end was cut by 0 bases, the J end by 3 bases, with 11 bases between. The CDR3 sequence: CAISESSPSDTGELFF. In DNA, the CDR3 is TGTGCCATCAGTGAGTCGAGTCCTAGCGACACCGGGGAGCTGTTTTTT.

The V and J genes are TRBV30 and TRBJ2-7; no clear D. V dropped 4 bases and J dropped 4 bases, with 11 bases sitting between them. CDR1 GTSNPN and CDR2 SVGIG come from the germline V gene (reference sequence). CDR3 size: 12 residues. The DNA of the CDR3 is TGTGCCTGGAAGTGGAGTAGTTACGAGCAGTACTTC. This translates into CAWKWSSYEQYF.